The clone carrying this T cell receptor beta chain was recorded once. This entry belongs to a study of blood T cell repertoires in COVID-19. The assay was immunoSEQ multiplex PCR, and TCRdb's table has in-frame clones only and misses some. Among approximately 210,000 clones listed, around 88% were seen once. CDR3 length: 12 amino acids. Germline V CDR1 and CDR2: SQVTM, ANQGSEA. V shed 2 bases and J shed 7 bases, with 10 bases lying between them. The sequencing sample was made of peripheral blood. This sequence originates from a man younger than 35 with active or convalescent COVID-19. The chain carries TRBV29-1 and TRBJ2-3, with a weak D call TRBD1 (6 bases). The DNA of the CDR3 is TGCAGCGTTGAACTAACAGGGAATACGCAGTATTTT. This codes for CSVELTGNTQYF.